What follows is one TCR beta chain and its context. The method was immunoSEQ multiplex PCR; TCRdb's version includes in-frame clones alone and lacks a portion of them. The table lists a few hundred thousand clones, about nine tenths of them singletons. Researchers sorted participants into cohorts using their self-reported clinical history. The CDR3 totals 17 residues. J lost 5 bases, V lost 4 bases, and 7 bases had no gene match. The data were taken from a study of blood T cell repertoires in COVID-19. J is TRBJ1-6 and V is TRBV23-1; 11 bases line up with TRBD1. TRBV23-1 is an open reading frame, and its role is uncertain. This TCR was recovered from a man aged 25-40 years who had recovered from COVID-19. The source material was PBMCs or T cells enriched from blood (not recorded which). The chain's CDR3 is CASSPTPGQGDNSPLHF. As DNA, the CDR3 is TGCGCCAGCAGTCCCACCCCGGGACAGGGGGATAATTCACCCCTCCACTTT.